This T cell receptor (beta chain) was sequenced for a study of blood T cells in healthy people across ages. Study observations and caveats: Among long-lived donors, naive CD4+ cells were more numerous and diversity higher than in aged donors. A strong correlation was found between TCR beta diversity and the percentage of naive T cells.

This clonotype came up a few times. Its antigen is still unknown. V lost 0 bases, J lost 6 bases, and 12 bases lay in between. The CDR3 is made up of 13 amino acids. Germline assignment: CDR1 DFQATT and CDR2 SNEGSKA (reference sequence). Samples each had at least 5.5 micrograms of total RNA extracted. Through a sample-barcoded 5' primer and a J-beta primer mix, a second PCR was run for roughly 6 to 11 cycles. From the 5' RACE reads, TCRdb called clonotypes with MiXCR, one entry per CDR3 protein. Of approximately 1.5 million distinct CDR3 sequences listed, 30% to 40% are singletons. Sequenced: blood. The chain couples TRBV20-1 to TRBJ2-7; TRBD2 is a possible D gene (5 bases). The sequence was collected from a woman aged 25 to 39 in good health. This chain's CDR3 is CSARDPRVREQYF. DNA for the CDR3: TGCAGTGCTAGAGATCCGAGGGTTCGCGAGCAGTACTTC.